A single sample gave rise to the 12 T cell receptor beta chains below, sequenced in a study of blood T cell repertoires in COVID-19 (dated by TCRdb to about 2020). Library preparation used the immunoSEQ multiplex PCR assay. In its TCRdb copy, this immuneACCESS table keeps in-frame sequences only and misses some clones. Where compared with another copy, unresolved V genes explain less than half of these, and the others have no known cause. For this sample the table gives tens of thousands of clones, of which 90% were detected only once. The ten top clones hold under 2% of the sample. The sequencing sample was made of peripheral blood. The receptors derive from a man aged 55 to 69 with acute or convalescent COVID-19.

The J gene is TRBJ2-5, the V gene TRBV27, with a possible D match to TRBD2 (5 bases). The CDR3 totals 16 residues. Germline lookup yields CDR1 MNHEY and CDR2 SMNVEV (reference sequence). V was clipped by 0 bases and J by 4 bases, with 15 bases between them. Here the CDR3 reads CASSLSRRGLGETQYF. The CDR3 region has the DNA TGTGCCAGCAGTTTATCGAGGAGAGGGTTAGGAGAGACCCAGTACTTC.

The rearrangement links TRBV10-3 to TRBJ2-2, with D tentatively TRBD2 (6 bases). Germline V gene sequence: CDR1 ENHRY, CDR2 SYGVKD. This CDR3 has 15 residues. Trimming took off 4 bases at V and 4 bases at J, with 13 bases between the two ends. The CDR3 DNA is TGTGCCATCAGTGTTCGAAGGGAGGCCACCGGGGAGCTGTTTTTT. Residues: CAISVRREATGELFF.

This clone has a handful of counts. The V gene is TRBV5-4, the J gene TRBJ2-5, with D unclear. CDR1 SGHNT and CDR2 YYREEE come from the germline V gene (reference sequence). The germline V and J ends were trimmed by 4 bases and 2 bases, with 9 bases remaining between them. This CDR3 comprises 13 residues. The CDR3 sequence: CASSPGGQETQYF. The DNA of the CDR3 is TGTGCCAGCAGCCCAGGTGGTCAAGAGACCCAGTACTTC.

The gene calls are TRBV5-6 and TRBJ1-5, with 9 positions matching TRBD1. V dropped 2 bases and J dropped 4; count of bases not matched to a gene: 10. Germline V gene data show CDR1 as SGHDT and CDR2 as YYEEEE. The CDR3 totals 17 residues. CDR3 nucleotides: TGTGCCAGCAGCTTTAGTTCGGGACAGGGCTGGAATCAGCCCCAGCATTTT. Protein: CASSFSSGQGWNQPQHF.

This CDR3 is CASSTRGLNTEAFF. The CDR3 DNA reads TGTGCCAGCAGCACCAGGGGGTTGAACACTGAAGCTTTCTTT. The chain couples TRBV6-2 or TRBV6-3 to TRBJ1-1, with TRBD1 identical over 7 bases. V gave up 6 bases and J gave up 0 bases; unmatched junction bases: 4. CDR1 is MNHEY and CDR2 is SVGEGT in the germline V gene. This CDR3 region has 14 residues.

The chain joins TRBV9 to TRBJ2-5; the match to TRBD1 covers 8 bases. The germline gives CDR1 SGDLS, CDR2 YYNGEE. J gave up 4 bases and V 0 bases, and 5 bases lay outside the gene matches. The CDR3 covers 15 residues. CDR3 nucleotides: TGTGCCAGCAGCGTAGCCGACAGGGGAGGAGAGACCCAGTACTTC. Its translation is CASSVADRGGETQYF. Full variable domain (remainder filled in from reference TRBV9 and TRBJ2-5): DSGVTQTPKHLITATGQRVTLRCSPRSGDLSVYWYQQSLDQGLQFLIQYYNGEERAKGNILERFSAQQFPDLHSELNLSSLELGDSALYFCASSVADRGGETQYFGPGTRLLVL.

V gene TRBV5-1 combines with J gene TRBJ1-1; D gene unclear. CDR1 SGHRS and CDR2 YFSETQ come from the germline V gene. The CDR3 has 17 residues. V lost 2 bases, J lost 0 bases, and 17 bases lay in between. CDR3 region: CASSLPRSFPMNTEAFF. The CDR3 DNA sequence: TGCGCCAGCAGCTTACCCAGATCCTTCCCCATGAACACTGAAGCTTTCTTT.

V gene TRBV2 combines with J gene TRBJ1-2; no reliable D call. The V and J ends lost 4 bases and 8 bases respectively, with 14 bases between them. Germline V gene data show CDR1 as SNHLY and CDR2 as FYNNEI. This CDR3 region has 13 residues. The CDR3 sequence is CASSAFGGNGYTF. CDR3 DNA: TGTGCCAGCAGTGCCTTTGGAGGGAACGGCTACACCTTC.

The gene calls are TRBV6-5 and TRBJ1-2, with TRBD1 as a possible D gene (5 bases). Germline V gene data show CDR1 as MNHEY and CDR2 as SVGAGI. The CDR3 is 12 amino acids. V was clipped by 6 bases and J by 4 bases, with 9 bases between them. The CDR3 sequence is CASRGGSYGYTF. The CDR3 region has the DNA TGTGCCAGCAGGGGGGGGTCCTATGGCTACACCTTC.

This chain links TRBV4-1 with TRBJ1-6, with 8 nucleotides matching TRBD1. The ends lost 0 bases at V and 8 bases at J; junction bases unmatched: 9. Germline V gene sequence: CDR1 MGHRA, CDR2 YSYEKL. This CDR3 has 17 residues. CDR3 nucleotides: TGCGCCAGCAGCCAAGATGGGGGAGGACAGGGAGATTCACCCCTCCACTTT. Its protein product is CASSQDGGGQGDSPLHF.

The gene calls are TRBV11-3 and TRBJ1-2, with 7 nucleotides matching TRBD1. CDR3 length: 15 residues. V trimming: 4 bases; J trimming: 6 bases; junction bases outside the gene matches: 11. Germline V lookup: CDR1 SGHNT, CDR2 YENEEA. CDR3 nucleotides: TGTGCCAGCAGCTACGACAGGGAAGTTAAAGATGGCTACACCTTC. It translates to CASSYDREVKDGYTF.

The chain joins TRBV7-2 to TRBJ2-3, with TRBD2 identical over 7 bases. CDR1 is SGHTA and CDR2 is FQGNSA in the germline V gene. This CDR3 is built from 14 residues. V lost 7 bases to trimming and J lost 5 bases; unmatched junction nucleotides: 9. CDR3 nucleotides: TGTGCCAGCATTCTAATGTGGGGGGGAGATACGCAGTATTTT. Amino acids: CASILMWGGDTQYF.